The clone carrying this T cell receptor (beta chain) turned up a few times. As yet, its antigen is unknown. The data belong to a study of CD4 T cells in relation to SARS-CoV-2 and coronaviruses. Libraries were prepared by immunoSEQ multiplex PCR; TCRdb keeps only in-frame clonotypes and omits some of them. This sample has 15,000 to 25,000 clones; more than 60% occur once, and the top ten carry 20% to 30%. CD4+ T cells from unexposed donors were obtained before the COVID-19 pandemic (2011-2018). Isolation of CD4+ T cells took place after approximately 10 days in culture. V gave up 4 bases and J gave up 2 bases; unmatched junction bases: 5. This CDR3 contains 16 residues. Germline CDR1 LNHDA, CDR2 SQIVND (reference sequence).

The specimen sequenced was CD4+ T cells from PBMCs, cultured in vitro. The gene calls are TRBV19 and TRBJ2-3, with TRBD2 identical over 11 bases. This clonotype was sampled from a human donor in good health. The CDR3 here is CASSTGLAGYTDTQYF. In DNA form, the CDR3 reads TGTGCCAGTAGTACAGGACTAGCGGGTTACACAGATACGCAGTATTTT.